The 20 T cell receptor beta chains in this list originate from one sample, sequenced in a study of blood T cell repertoires in COVID-19. The repertoire was sequenced with immunoSEQ multiplex PCR; TCRdb's copy has only in-frame clones and lacks some. Seen here are about 82,000 clones, roughly 70% observed once, and the top ten hold about 2.5%. Specimen: peripheral blood. The receptor source for this set is a human donor with acute or convalescent COVID-19. The donor label of this sample is uncertain.

The chain joins TRBV19 to TRBJ1-2; 7 nucleotides agree with TRBD1. The J segment lost 4 bases and the V segment lost 6 bases, leaving 5 bases of the junction unmatched. Per germline, CDR1 LNHDA and CDR2 SQIVND (reference sequence). There are 13 residues in the CDR3. CDR3 loop: CASSLGGGYGYTF. The CDR3 coding sequence is TGTGCCAGTAGCTTAGGGGGCGGCTATGGCTACACCTTC.

The chain has TRBV28 and TRBJ2-2; 7 positions agree with TRBD1. Germline assignment: CDR1 MDHEN and CDR2 SYDVKM. V trimming: 6 bases; J trimming: 7 bases; junction bases outside the gene matches: 8. The CDR3 consists of 14 residues. The chain's CDR3 is CASSTTGPGGELFF. For the CDR3, the DNA is TGTGCCAGCAGCACGACAGGGCCGGGCGGGGAGCTGTTTTTT.

J is TRBJ1-4 and V is TRBV30; 8 bases agree with TRBD1. The CDR3 runs 15 residues. Per the germline V gene, CDR1 is GTSNPN and CDR2 is SVGIG (reference sequence). Trimming cost V 2 bases and J 10 bases; bases outside gene matches: 12. CDR3 DNA: TGTGCCTGGAGTTCAGGGGGCTCTGGTCAGGGAAAACTGTTTTTT. Translating it yields CAWSSGGSGQGKLFF.

The chain recombines TRBV4-2 with TRBJ2-5; TRBD2 might be the D (5 bases). V was cut by 1 base and J by 4 bases, with 7 bases left in between. The CDR3 spans 13 residues. Per germline, CDR1 LGHNA and CDR2 YNFKEQ. CDR3 residues: CASSQVGGETQYF. The CDR3, as DNA: TGTGCCAGCAGCCAAGTCGGAGGAGAGACCCAGTACTTC.

This clone was found once. The V and J genes are TRBV19 and TRBJ1-2, with 7 bases identical to TRBD1. J was trimmed by 3 bases and V by 5 bases; bases with no gene match: 3. Germline CDR1 LNHDA, CDR2 SQIVND (reference sequence). The length of the CDR3 is 13 residues. CDR3 in DNA: TGTGCCAGTAGTCTAGGGACAGACTATGGCTACACCTTC. Translated, it gives CASSLGTDYGYTF. The full variable domain, its missing parts supplied by reference TRBV19 and TRBJ1-2, is DGGITQSPKYLFRKEGQNVTLSCEQNLNHDAMYWYRQDPGQGLRLIYYSQIVNDFQKGDIAEGYSVSREKKESFPLTVTSAQKNPTAFYLCASSLGTDYGYTFGSGTRLTVV.

This chain joins TRBV28 and TRBJ2-7; 7 nucleotides match TRBD1. The CDR3 sequence is 18 residues long. Trimming at V came to 4 bases and at J to 3 bases, leaving 18 bases not matched to a gene. Germline values: CDR1 MDHEN, CDR2 SYDVKM. For the CDR3, the DNA is TGTGCCAGCAGTTACCCCCGCCCCCGACAGGACAGGATCTACGAGCAGTACTTC. Its translation: CASSYPRPRQDRIYEQYF.

The count of this clone is one. CDR3 in DNA: TGTGCCAGCAGCCCAGACTTTGAAAAACTGTTTTTT. It encodes CASSPDFEKLFF. This sequence joins TRBV7-8 and TRBJ1-4; D is ambiguous. The CDR3 runs 12 residues. V dropped 5 bases and J dropped 7 bases, with 8 bases sitting between them. Germline V gene sequence: CDR1 SGHVS, CDR2 FQNEAQ.

This clone has just a few counts. This chain links TRBV20-1 with TRBJ2-7; D remains unclear. V gave up 3 bases and J gave up 6 bases, with 9 bases separating them. From germline, CDR1 is DFQATT and CDR2 SNEGSKA (reference sequence). The CDR3 loop spans 11 amino acids. The CDR3 loop reads CSASIPLEQYF. The CDR3, as DNA: TGCAGTGCTAGTATCCCCCTCGAGCAGTACTTC.

The rearrangement joins TRBV11-2 to TRBJ2-5, with D unresolved. The V gene's germline CDR1 is SGHAT and CDR2 FQNNGV. V dropped 2 bases and J dropped 5 bases, with 9 bases sitting between them. This CDR3 is built from 13 residues. CDR3 sequence (DNA): TGTGCCAGCAGCTTATCAGAAACGGAGACCCAGTACTTC. Encoded protein: CASSLSETETQYF. Using reference TRBV11-2 and TRBJ2-5 for the parts outside the CDR3, the full variable domain is EAGVAQSPRYKIIEKRQSVAFWCNPISGHATLYWYQQILGQGPKLLIQFQNNGVVDDSQLPKDRFSAERLKGVDSTLKIQPAKLEDSAVYLCASSLSETETQYFGPGTRLLVL.

The chain couples TRBV30 to TRBJ2-2; TRBD1 might be the D (5 bases). CDR1 GTSNPN and CDR2 SVGIG come from the germline V gene (reference sequence). The ends were cut back, 8 bases at V and 0 bases at J, with 13 bases in the middle. The CDR3 has 14 amino acids. The CDR3 region is CATEDSANTGELFF. CDR3 nucleotides: TGTGCCACCGAAGACAGTGCGAACACCGGGGAGCTGTTTTTT. The entire variable domain, with the rest obtained from reference TRBV30 and TRBJ2-2, is as follows: SQTIHQWPATLVQPVGSPLSLECTVEGTSNPNLYWYRQAAGRGLQLLFYSVGIGQISSEVPQNLSASRPQDRQFILSSKKLLLSDSGFYLCATEDSANTGELFFGEGSRLTVL.

The V gene is TRBV27, the J gene TRBJ2-1; 13 nucleotides match TRBD2. The germline gives CDR1 MNHEY, CDR2 SMNVEV (reference sequence). CDR3 size: 17 residues. Losses at the gene ends were 6 bases for V and 7 bases for J; bases not matched to a gene: 12. The CDR3 sequence: CASSYGLAGARGNEQFF. DNA for the CDR3: TGTGCCAGCAGCTACGGACTAGCGGGGGCCAGGGGGAATGAGCAGTTCTTC.

This clone was counted a few times. V usage is TRBV19 and J usage is TRBJ2-4, with D tentatively TRBD1 (6 bases). With 7 bases removed from V and 2 bases from J, the gap between germline ends came to 12 bases. The CDR3 contains 14 residues. Per germline, CDR1 LNHDA and CDR2 SQIVND (reference sequence). CDR3 protein: CASMIQGSKNIQYF. CDR3 bases: TGTGCCAGTATGATCCAGGGGTCCAAAAACATTCAGTACTTC.

The V call is TRBV24-1, the J call TRBJ2-1; 7 bases agree with TRBD2. The CDR3 contains 16 residues. The germline V gene encodes CDR1 KGHDR and CDR2 SFDVKD. Germline trimming cut 4 bases from V and 8 bases from J; bases unmatched to any gene: 13. CDR3 in amino acids: CATSDNLAATAYEQFF. In DNA form, the CDR3 reads TGTGCCACCAGTGACAATCTAGCGGCCACGGCCTATGAGCAGTTCTTC.

The V gene is TRBV19, the J gene TRBJ1-1, with TRBD1 identical over 8 bases. Unmatched junction bases numbered 10, after V lost 4 bases and J lost 3 bases. This CDR3 is built from 16 residues. The germline V gene encodes CDR1 LNHDA and CDR2 SQIVND (reference sequence). The CDR3 protein is CASSTNHRGFYTEAFF. The CDR3 DNA is TGTGCCAGTAGTACAAACCACAGGGGGTTCTACACTGAAGCTTTCTTT. Supplemented by reference TRBV19 and TRBJ1-1, the full variable domain reads DGGITQSPKYLFRKEGQNVTLSCEQNLNHDAMYWYRQDPGQGLRLIYYSQIVNDFQKGDIAEGYSVSREKKESFPLTVTSAQKNPTAFYLCASSTNHRGFYTEAFFGQGTRLTVV.

V usage is TRBV2 and J usage is TRBJ1-1; 8 bases match TRBD1. The CDR3 is 15 amino acids. V shed 1 base, J shed 3 bases, and the junction held 4 bases outside the gene matches. Germline V gene data show CDR1 as SNHLY and CDR2 as FYNNEI. The CDR3 loop reads CASSEGSGGDTEAFF. The DNA of the CDR3 is TGTGCCAGCAGTGAAGGTTCAGGGGGCGACACTGAAGCTTTCTTT. Complete variable domain (other parts from reference TRBV2 and TRBJ1-1): EPEVTQTPSHQVTQMGQEVILRCVPISNHLYFYWYRQILGQKVEFLVSFYNNEISEKSEIFDDQFSVERPDGSNFTLKIRSTKLEDSAMYFCASSEGSGGDTEAFFGQGTRLTVV.

The chain is built from TRBV28 and TRBJ2-3, with 8 bases identical to TRBD2. The CDR3 length is 16 residues. J was trimmed by 2 bases and V by 5 bases; bases with no gene match: 9. Germline CDR1 and CDR2: MDHEN and SYDVKM. The CDR3 spells CASSGGGSGLTDTQYF. As DNA, the CDR3 is TGTGCCAGCAGTGGCGGGGGGTCGGGCCTCACAGATACGCAGTATTTT.

V gene TRBV7-2 combines with J gene TRBJ2-3; no firm D call. V lost 5 bases, J lost 8 bases, and 8 bases lay in between. Looked up from germline, CDR1 is SGHTA and CDR2 is FQGNSA. The CDR3 consists of 11 residues. The CDR3 region is CASSLPGTQYF. The DNA of the CDR3 is TGTGCCAGCAGCCTCCCGGGTACGCAGTATTTT.

The rearrangement links TRBV7-6 to TRBJ2-7, with 7 bases lining up with TRBD2. CDR3 length equals 15 residues. Per germline, CDR1 SGHVS and CDR2 FNYEAQ. Germline trimming cut 1 base from V and 3 bases from J; bases unmatched to any gene: 6. The CDR3 DNA reads TGTGCCAGCAGCTTAGAGACTAGCAACGGCTACGAGCAGTACTTC. Its translation is CASSLETSNGYEQYF.

This clone was picked up a small number of times. This chain joins TRBV15 and TRBJ1-5; TRBD1 aligns across 7 bases. V lost 3 bases to trimming and J lost 1 base; unmatched junction nucleotides: 9. Germline-derived CDR1 and CDR2 are LNHNV and YYDKDF (reference sequence). The CDR3 extends over 17 amino acids. CDR3 protein: CATSSWGQGDSNQPQHF. CDR3 DNA sequence: TGTGCCACCAGCAGCTGGGGTCAGGGGGACAGCAATCAGCCCCAGCATTTT.

This chain links TRBV28 with TRBJ2-1; 11 bases agree with TRBD2. Germline V lookup: CDR1 MDHEN, CDR2 SYDVKM. This CDR3 has 14 amino acids. The junction had 2 bases not matched to a gene; V was cut back by 6 bases and J by 4 bases. CDR3 in DNA: TGTGCCAGCAGCTTAGCGGGAGGGTACAATGAGCAGTTCTTC. Protein sequence: CASSLAGGYNEQFF.